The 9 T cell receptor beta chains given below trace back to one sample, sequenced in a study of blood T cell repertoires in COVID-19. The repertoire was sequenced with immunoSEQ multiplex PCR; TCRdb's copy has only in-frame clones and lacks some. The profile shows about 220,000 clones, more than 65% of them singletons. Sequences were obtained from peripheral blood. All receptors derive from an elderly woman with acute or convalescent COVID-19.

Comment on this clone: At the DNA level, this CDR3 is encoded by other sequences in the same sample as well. Here the CDR3 reads CASRKNRENTEAFF. The DNA of the CDR3 is TGTGCCAGCAGGAAAAACAGGGAAAACACTGAAGCTTTCTTT. The V call is TRBV6-5, the J call TRBJ1-1; D perhaps matches TRBD1 (6 bases). Germline lookup yields CDR1 MNHEY and CDR2 SVGAGI. The CDR3 loop spans 14 amino acids. The V end lost 6 bases, the J end lost 2 bases, and 13 bases lay between the germline ends.

The CDR3 coding sequence is TGTGCCAGCAGCCAAGAGGGCAGGGGGGCCTATGGCTACACCTTC. As protein: CASSQEGRGAYGYTF. The chain has TRBV3-1 (or the pseudogene TRBV3-2) and TRBJ1-2; 7 nucleotides line up with TRBD1. The CDR3 totals 15 residues. The germline V gene encodes CDR1 LGHDT and CDR2 YNNKEL (reference sequence). J was trimmed by 4 bases and V by 0 bases; bases with no gene match: 5.

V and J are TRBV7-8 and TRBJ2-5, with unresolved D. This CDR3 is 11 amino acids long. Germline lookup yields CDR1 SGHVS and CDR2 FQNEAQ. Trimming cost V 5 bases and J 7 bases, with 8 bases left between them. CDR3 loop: CASSRDLTQYF. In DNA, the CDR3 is TGTGCCAGCAGCCGAGACTTGACCCAGTACTTC.

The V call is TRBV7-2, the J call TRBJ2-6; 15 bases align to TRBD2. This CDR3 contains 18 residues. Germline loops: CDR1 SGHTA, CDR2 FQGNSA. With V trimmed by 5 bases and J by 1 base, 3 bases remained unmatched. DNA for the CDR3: TGTGCCAGCAGCCCGGGACTAGCGGGGGGATCTGGGGCCAACGTCCTGACTTTC. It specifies CASSPGLAGGSGANVLTF.

The CDR3, as DNA: TGTGCCAGCAGTTTAGGAGGAGCTGGGGCCAACGTCCTGACTTTC. Protein: CASSLGGAGANVLTF. This sequence joins TRBV28 and TRBJ2-6; perhaps TRBD2 as D (5 bases). The CDR3 length is 15 residues. Deletions cut 2 bases from V and 2 bases from J, with 7 bases between. Germline CDR1 and CDR2: MDHEN and SYDVKM. Full variable domain (missing parts from reference TRBV28 and TRBJ2-6): DVKVTQSSRYLVKRTGEKVFLECVQDMDHENMFWYRQDPGLGLRLIYFSYDVKMKEKGDIPEGYSVSREKKERFSLILESASTNQTSMYLCASSLGGAGANVLTFGAGSRLTVL.

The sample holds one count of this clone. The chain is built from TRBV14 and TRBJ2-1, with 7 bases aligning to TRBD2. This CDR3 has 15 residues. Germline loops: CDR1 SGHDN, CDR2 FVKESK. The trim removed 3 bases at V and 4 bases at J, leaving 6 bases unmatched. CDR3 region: CASSQGTTPYNEQFF. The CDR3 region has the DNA TGTGCCAGCAGCCAGGGGACTACACCTTACAATGAGCAGTTCTTC.

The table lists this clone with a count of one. CDR3 loop: CASRPDRSYEQYF. In DNA, the CDR3 is TGTGCCAGCAGACCGGACAGATCCTACGAGCAGTACTTC. This chain uses TRBV12-3 or TRBV12-4 with TRBJ2-7, with TRBD1 as a possible D gene (6 bases). Trimming pared 6 bases from V and 1 base from J, leaving 10 bases between. The CDR3 is 13 residues long.

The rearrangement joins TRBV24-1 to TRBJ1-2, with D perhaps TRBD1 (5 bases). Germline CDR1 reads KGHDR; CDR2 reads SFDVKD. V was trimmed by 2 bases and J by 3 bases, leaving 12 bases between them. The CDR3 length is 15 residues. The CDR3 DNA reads TGTGCCACCAGTGATTGGCGGGGGGAGGACTATGGCTACACCTTC. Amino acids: CATSDWRGEDYGYTF.

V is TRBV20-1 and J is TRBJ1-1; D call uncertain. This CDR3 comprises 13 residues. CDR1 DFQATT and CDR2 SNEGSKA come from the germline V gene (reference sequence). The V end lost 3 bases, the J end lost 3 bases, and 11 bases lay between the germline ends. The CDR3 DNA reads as TGCAGTGCTAGTTTAGCCACCGACACTGAAGCTTTCTTT. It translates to CSASLATDTEAFF.